This TCR beta chain was profiled in a study of T cell clonotyping in hematopoietic cell transplantation. Study-level findings and limits: Broader posttransplant TCR repertoire diversity was predicted by graft donor and pretransplant recipient Inverse Simpson Index values.

Recipients were bled about 28 days pretransplant and at posttransplant days 30, 100, 180. Turning to this clone: Its antigen is still unknown.

Libraries were prepared by immunoSEQ multiplex PCR; TCRdb keeps only in-frame clonotypes and omits some of them. The profile shows fewer than 15,000 clones, around 90% of them singletons. The starting material was PBMCs, obtained 100 days after allogeneic stem cell transplant. The source of this sequence is a female patient in her forties or fifties who had an allogeneic stem cell transplant from an unrelated donor, so the T cells may come from the graft donor. Some clones in this sample may be carry-over from other donors' samples.

CDR3 bases: TGTGCCAGCAGTCGCACGGGGTGGCCAGATACGCAGTATTTT. It is translated as CASSRTGWPDTQYF. The chain is built from TRBV28 and TRBJ2-3, with D perhaps matching TRBD2 (5 bases). Germline V lookup: CDR1 MDHEN, CDR2 SYDVKM. The CDR3 consists of 14 residues. Trimming took off 5 bases at V and 4 bases at J, with 13 bases between the two ends.